Below are 25 T cell receptor beta chains sequenced from a single sample in a study of cytomegalovirus exposure and HLA in healthy donors. PCR used 60 Vbeta primers and 13 Jbeta primers. Profiling relied on immunoSEQ multiplex PCR, and the TCRdb table lists in-frame clones only, not all of them. The listing records under 90,000 clones. The specimen sequenced was PBMCs. The receptors here all came from a man over 45 in good health and CMV-seropositive.

The genes are TRBV7-9 and TRBJ1-2; D is undetermined. V was trimmed by 4 bases and J by 2 bases, leaving 2 bases between them. Per germline, CDR1 SEHNR and CDR2 FQNEAQ (reference sequence). The CDR3 sequence is 11 residues long. The CDR3, as DNA: TGTGCCAGCAGCTCAAACTATGGCTACACCTTC. It encodes CASSSNYGYTF.

The rearrangement uses TRBV19 and TRBJ2-7; 8 bases agree with TRBD1. The V and J ends lost 10 bases and 6 bases, in that order; junction bases with no gene match: 20. CDR3 length: 16 amino acids. The V gene's germline CDR1 is LNHDA and CDR2 SQIVND (reference sequence). Here the CDR3 DNA reads TGTGCCACCACGATATCCGGACAGGGCCTACTAGGCGAGCAGTACTTC. Its translation is CATTISGQGLLGEQYF.

The chain is built from TRBV25-1 and TRBJ2-3, with 10 bases aligning to TRBD2. V gave up 6 bases and J gave up 6 bases; unmatched junction bases: 6. Germline V CDR1 and CDR2: MGHDK, SYGVNS. The CDR3 contains 14 residues. CDR3 coding DNA: TGTGCCAGCAGCGCTAGCGGGAGTAGGGATACGCAGTATTTT. Protein sequence: CASSASGSRDTQYF.

In DNA, the CDR3 is TGTGCCAGCAGCTTAGAAAACAGTGATAGCTCTGGGGCCAACGTCCTGACTTTC. Amino acids: CASSLENSDSSGANVLTF. V and J are TRBV7-9 and TRBJ2-6; D not certain. Trimming stripped 1 base from V and 0 bases from J, with 13 bases between. Germline loops: CDR1 SEHNR, CDR2 FQNEAQ (reference sequence). The CDR3 contains 18 residues.

The chain uses TRBV4-3 and TRBJ1-2, with D tentatively TRBD1 (5 bases). The germline V and J ends were trimmed by 0 bases and 3 bases, with 14 bases remaining between them. The CDR3 length is 16 residues. Germline V gives CDR1 LGHNA, CDR2 YSLEER. The CDR3 protein is CASSQDRAGPDYGYTF. The DNA for the CDR3 is TGCGCCAGCAGCCAAGATAGGGCAGGGCCCGACTATGGCTACACCTTC.

V gene TRBV7-2 combines with J gene TRBJ2-7; TRBD1 matches 7 bases. CDR1 and CDR2 (germline): SGHTA, FQGNSA. The CDR3 contains 13 residues. V dropped 6 bases and J dropped 2; count of bases not matched to a gene: 4. The CDR3 DNA sequence: TGTGCCAGCAGTAATGGACAGGCCTACGAGCAGTACTTC. Translated, it gives CASSNGQAYEQYF.

This sequence joins TRBV13 and TRBJ1-2; 7 bases map to TRBD1. Germline assignment: CDR1 PRHDT and CDR2 FYEKMQ (reference sequence). This CDR3 contains 16 residues. V gave up 3 bases and J gave up 3 bases; unmatched junction bases: 10. CDR3 in amino acids: CASSFPDRAEDYGYTF. For the CDR3, the DNA is TGTGCCAGCAGCTTCCCAGACAGGGCGGAAGACTATGGCTACACCTTC.

The CDR3 nucleotides are TGCGCCAGCAGCCAAGAATCCCCGACTAGCGCACTATTGAATGAGCAGTTCTTC. Its translation: CASSQESPTSALLNEQFF. The V and J genes are TRBV4-3 and TRBJ2-1; 8 nucleotides line up with TRBD2. Germline-derived CDR1 and CDR2 are LGHNA and YSLEER. This CDR3 has 18 residues. Trimming removed 0 bases from V and 7 bases from J; junction bases left unmatched: 14.

J is TRBJ2-2 and V is TRBV30, with a possible D match to TRBD1 (5 bases). V was clipped by 8 bases and J by 6 bases, with 13 bases between them. CDR1 is GTSNPN and CDR2 is SVGIG in the germline V gene (reference sequence). This CDR3 contains 12 residues. Written as DNA, the CDR3 is TGTGCCGGACCAGGGATCGCCGGGGAGCTGTTTTTT. Its translation is CAGPGIAGELFF.

This chain joins TRBV11-2 and TRBJ2-5; D gene unclear. Germline V lookup: CDR1 SGHAT, CDR2 FQNNGV. The germline V and J ends were trimmed by 10 bases and 1 base, with 4 bases remaining between them. The CDR3 is 10 amino acids. CDR3 bases: TGTGCCATCGGCCAAGAGACCCAGTACTTC. It codes for CAIGQETQYF. The whole variable domain, filled in from reference TRBV11-2 and TRBJ2-5, reads EAGVAQSPRYKIIEKRQSVAFWCNPISGHATLYWYQQILGQGPKLLIQFQNNGVVDDSQLPKDRFSAERLKGVDSTLKIQPAKLEDSAVYLCAIGQETQYFGPGTRLLVL.

The V gene is TRBV7-9, the J gene TRBJ2-6; 8 nucleotides agree with TRBD1. Germline trimming cut 1 base from V and 1 base from J; bases unmatched to any gene: 3. CDR3 length equals 17 residues. CDR1 SEHNR and CDR2 FQNEAQ come from the germline V gene (reference sequence). The CDR3, as DNA: TGTGCCAGCAGCTTAGGGACAGGGAGATCTGGGGCCAACGTCCTGACTTTC. It encodes CASSLGTGRSGANVLTF.

V and J are TRBV28 and TRBJ2-7, with a weak D call TRBD1 (5 bases). The CDR3 has 13 amino acids. Germline CDR1 and CDR2: MDHEN and SYDVKM. The V end was cut by 9 bases, the J end by 0 bases, with 12 bases between. The CDR3 coding sequence is TGTGCCAGTCGACAGTCGGGCTCCTACGAGCAGTACGTC. Translated: CASRQSGSYEQYV.

This sequence joins TRBV5-6 and TRBJ2-7; D call uncertain. CDR1 and CDR2 (germline): SGHDT, YYEEEE. This CDR3 has 12 amino acids. V lost 0 bases and J lost 3, with 4 bases in between. For the CDR3, the DNA is TGTGCCAGCAGCTTGGGGCTCTACGAGCAGTACTTC. Translation gives CASSLGLYEQYF.

The chain joins TRBV5-4 to TRBJ2-7, with a tentative D call TRBD1 (6 bases). The CDR3 is 12 amino acids. The V end was cut by 5 bases, the J end by 3 bases, with 9 bases between. From germline, CDR1 is SGHNT and CDR2 YYREEE (reference sequence). CDR3 in DNA: TGTGCCAGCAGTCCACAGGGCTACGAGCAGTACTTC. This translates into CASSPQGYEQYF.

This chain links TRBV29-1 with TRBJ2-5; D is perhaps TRBD2 (5 bases). The ends were cut back, 4 bases at V and 5 bases at J, with 20 bases in the middle. Per germline, CDR1 SQVTM and CDR2 ANQGSEA. This CDR3 has 15 amino acids. The chain's CDR3 is CSVVGAGWESETQYF. The CDR3 DNA follows: TGCAGCGTTGTAGGAGCAGGCTGGGAGTCCGAGACCCAGTACTTC.

The chain combines TRBV29-1 with TRBJ2-7; D is perhaps TRBD2 (5 bases). Germline CDR1 and CDR2: SQVTM and ANQGSEA. Trimming pared 6 bases from V and 3 bases from J, leaving 15 bases between. The CDR3 loop spans 13 amino acids. CDR3 nucleotide sequence: TGCAGCGTCCTCGACCAAGGGAGCTACGAGCAGTACTTC. Protein sequence: CSVLDQGSYEQYF.

The rearrangement joins TRBV16 to TRBJ1-4, with TRBD1 as a possible D gene (5 bases). The CDR3 extends over 15 amino acids. Trimming cost V 2 bases and J 7 bases, with 14 bases left between them. Looked up from germline, CDR1 is KGHSY and CDR2 is FQNENV. Written as DNA, the CDR3 is TGTGCCAGCAGCCAAAATAATCAACAGGCTGAAAAACTGTTTTTT. It is translated as CASSQNNQQAEKLFF.

The chain has TRBV5-1 and TRBJ2-3; 7 bases line up with TRBD1. The CDR3 runs 14 residues. J gave up 2 bases and V 4 bases, and 4 bases lay outside the gene matches. Germline CDR1 SGHRS, CDR2 YFSETQ. CDR3 in amino acids: CASSRTGDTDTQYF. DNA of the CDR3: TGCGCCAGCAGCCGGACAGGAGACACAGATACGCAGTATTTT.

The genes are TRBV30 and TRBJ1-2; no clear D. CDR1 GTSNPN and CDR2 SVGIG come from the germline V gene (reference sequence). V dropped 5 bases and J dropped 0 bases, with 7 bases sitting between them. The CDR3 consists of 12 residues. CDR3 protein: CAWSLANYGYTF. The DNA of the CDR3 is TGTGCCTGGTCTTTAGCTAACTATGGCTACACCTTC. Looking up the rest from reference TRBV30 and TRBJ1-2 gives the full variable domain: SQTIHQWPATLVQPVGSPLSLECTVEGTSNPNLYWYRQAAGRGLQLLFYSVGIGQISSEVPQNLSASRPQDRQFILSSKKLLLSDSGFYLCAWSLANYGYTFGSGTRLTVV.

The chain joins TRBV5-1 to TRBJ2-7; 7 bases fit TRBD2. CDR1 is SGHRS and CDR2 is YFSETQ in the germline V gene. The junction had 6 bases not matched to a gene; V was cut back by 0 bases and J by 6 bases. This CDR3 is 14 amino acids long. CDR3 loop: CASSLGLAAAEQYF. The CDR3 DNA follows: TGCGCCAGCAGCTTGGGACTAGCTGCCGCCGAGCAGTACTTC.

The V call is TRBV14, the J call TRBJ2-3, with 8 bases matching TRBD2. CDR1 and CDR2 (germline): SGHDN, FVKESK. CDR3 size: 16 residues. V shed 2 bases and J 8 bases; nucleotides not matched to a gene: 12. For the CDR3, the DNA is TGTGCCAGCAGCCAATCCAGCGGGAGATTCGCGAGTACGCAGTATTTT. It encodes CASSQSSGRFASTQYF.

The genes are TRBV4-1 and TRBJ2-3; 7 bases agree with TRBD2. CDR1 is MGHRA, CDR2 YSYEKL, per germline. The CDR3 length is 14 residues. Trimming took 6 bases from V and 4 from J; bases not matched to a gene: 7. DNA for the CDR3: TGCGCCAGCAGTGGCGGGAGCCCCCCAGATACGCAGTATTTT. Its translation: CASSGGSPPDTQYF.

The gene calls are TRBV30 and TRBJ2-1, with a tentative D call TRBD1 (6 bases). The CDR3 loop spans 15 amino acids. CDR1 and CDR2 from the germline V gene are GTSNPN and SVGIG (reference sequence). The V gene lost 2 bases and the J gene lost 4 bases, with 15 bases spanning the gap. The CDR3 sequence: CAWSWAGAPYNEQFF. The DNA for the CDR3 is TGTGCCTGGAGTTGGGCAGGGGCTCCATACAATGAGCAGTTCTTC. The full variable domain, rest sourced from reference TRBV30 and TRBJ2-1, is SQTIHQWPATLVQPVGSPLSLECTVEGTSNPNLYWYRQAAGRGLQLLFYSVGIGQISSEVPQNLSASRPQDRQFILSSKKLLLSDSGFYLCAWSWAGAPYNEQFFGPGTRLTVL.

This chain uses TRBV11-2 with TRBJ2-2; tentatively, D is TRBD1 (5 bases). The V end was cut by 1 base, the J end by 5 bases, with 11 bases between. The CDR3 consists of 15 residues. Germline loops: CDR1 SGHAT, CDR2 FQNNGV. CDR3 sequence reads: CASSLGTPRTGELFF. CDR3 sequence (DNA): TGTGCCAGCAGCTTAGGGACACCCCGAACCGGGGAGCTGTTTTTT.

The chain has TRBV5-4 and TRBJ1-2, with TRBD1 matching over 7 bases. This CDR3 has 14 amino acids. Per the germline V gene, CDR1 is SGHNT and CDR2 is YYREEE (reference sequence). V lost 4 bases to trimming and J lost 8 bases; unmatched junction nucleotides: 11. CDR3 coding DNA: TGTGCCAGCAGCGCCTCGACAGGGCGAGAAGGCTACACCTTC. It yields the protein CASSASTGREGYTF. Drawing the rest from reference TRBV5-4 and TRBJ1-2, the complete variable domain is ETGVTQSPTHLIKTRGQQVTLRCSSQSGHNTVSWYQQALGQGPQFIFQYYREEENGRGNFPPRFSGLQFPNYSSELNVNALELDDSALYLCASSASTGREGYTFGSGTRLTVV.